The rows below give T cell receptor beta chains drawn from one sample of a study of T cell responses to AZD1222 COVID-19 vaccine. This table comes from immunoSEQ multiplex PCR, and its TCRdb copy is limited to in-frame clones, with some not included. The sample holds roughly 150,000 clones, roughly 90% seen once. The source was peripheral blood, collected 28 days after the second AZD1222 dose. The receptors stem from an adult who received the AZD1222 COVID-19 vaccine. Each CDR3 is given with its conserved first and last residue. The order of the fields is J gene, V gene, D gene, clone size, CDR3 protein, CDR3 DNA. The D gene is left open where the match is weak. Size is omitted from some rows. Given values are once, few, many or a class for expanded clones.

>TRBJ2-2|TRBV11-2|TRBD1|NA
CASSLQGAGGELFF
TGTGCCAGCAGCTTACAGGGGGCGGGCGGGGAGCTGTTTTTT
>TRBJ2-4|TRBV3-1/TRBV3-2|NA|NA
CASSLSDIQYF
TGTGCCAGCAGTCTCAGCGACATTCAGTACTTC
>TRBJ1-6|TRBV28|NA|NA
CASSFQAGNSPLHF
TGTGCCAGCAGTTTTCAGGCAGGGAACTCACCCCTCCACTTT
>TRBJ2-6|TRBV6-1|NA|NA
CASSESSAGANVLTF
TGTGCCAGCAGTGAGTCGAGCGCTGGGGCCAACGTCCTGACTTTC
>TRBJ1-1|TRBV19|NA|NA
CASSRARTEGGEAFF
TGTGCCAGTAGCCGAGCCCGGACAGAAGGGGGAGAAGCTTTCTTT
>TRBJ2-7|TRBV20-1|TRBD1|NA
CSASGTGGKEQYF
TGCAGTGCTAGTGGGACAGGGGGCAAGGAGCAGTACTTC
>TRBJ2-7|TRBV5-4|NA|NA
CASSFEDYEQYF
TGTGCCAGCAGCTTTGAGGACTACGAGCAGTACTTC
>TRBJ2-7|TRBV28|TRBD2|NA
CASSSTSGVYYEQYF
TGTGCCAGCAGCAGTACTAGCGGGGTTTACTACGAGCAGTACTTC
>TRBJ1-2|TRBV21-1|NA|NA
CASSRVVGQGDNYGYTF
TGTGCCAGCAGCCGGGTGGTGGGGCAGGGGGATAACTATGGCTACACCTTC
>TRBJ1-2|TRBV7-2|NA|NA
CASSLDPANYGYTF
TGTGCCAGCAGCTTAGATCCGGCTAACTATGGCTACACCTTC
>TRBJ2-2|TRBV2|TRBD2|NA
CASNRLAGPGELFF
TGTGCCAGCAACCGACTAGCGGGCCCCGGGGAGCTGTTTTTT
>TRBJ2-1|TRBV2|NA|NA
CASSDGLPQFSEQFF
TGTGCCAGCAGTGACGGATTACCACAATTCAGTGAGCAGTTCTTC
>TRBJ2-1|TRBV5-6|NA|NA
CASSLGLDEQFF
TGTGCCAGCAGCTTGGGCCTAGATGAGCAGTTCTTC
>TRBJ2-6|TRBV5-8|NA|NA
CASSLESGANVLTF
TGTGCCAGCAGCTTGGAGTCTGGGGCCAACGTCCTGACTTTC
>TRBJ2-3|TRBV5-6|TRBD2|once
CASSLSKRGPGDTQYF
TGTGCCAGCAGCTTATCAAAGCGGGGGCCGGGAGATACGCAGTATTTT
>TRBJ1-5|TRBV12-3/TRBV12-4|NA|NA
CASRYQGNQPQHF
TGTGCCAGCAGATACCAAGGCAATCAGCCCCAGCATTTT
>TRBJ1-4|TRBV13|TRBD1|NA
CASSIGQGSEKLFF
TGTGCCAGCAGCATTGGACAGGGGAGTGAAAAACTGTTTTTT
>TRBJ1-4|TRBV28|NA|NA
CASSLGGTRHEKLFF
TGTGCCAGCAGCCTCGGGGGGACGCGCCATGAAAAACTGTTTTTT
>TRBJ2-7|TRBV11-2|NA|NA
CASSFAPGTSAYEQYF
TGTGCCAGCAGCTTCGCCCCCGGGACTTCGGCCTACGAGCAGTACTTC
>TRBJ2-1|TRBV7-3|TRBD2|NA
CASSRGSGGADNEQFF
TGTGCCAGCAGCAGAGGTAGCGGGGGGGCCGACAATGAGCAGTTCTTC
>TRBJ1-5|TRBV7-9|NA|NA
CASSLSWGSDSNQPQHF
TGTGCCAGCAGCTTAAGTTGGGGCAGCGATAGCAATCAGCCCCAGCATTTT
>TRBJ2-1|TRBV6-5|NA|NA
CASWSDLLSYNEQFF
TGTGCCAGCTGGTCGGATCTTCTCTCCTACAATGAGCAGTTCTTC
>TRBJ1-5|TRBV6-1|NA|NA
CASSEARGYQPQHF
TGTGCCAGCAGTGAAGCGCGGGGATATCAGCCCCAGCATTTT
>TRBJ1-5|TRBV28|TRBD1|NA
CASSLTWTGMIQPQHF
TGTGCCAGCAGTTTGACTTGGACAGGGATGATTCAGCCCCAGCATTTT
>TRBJ1-2|TRBV4-1|NA|NA
CASSQDFGQGVYGYTF
TGCGCCAGCAGCCAAGATTTTGGGCAGGGAGTCTATGGCTACACCTTC
>TRBJ2-1|TRBV11-2|TRBD1|once
CASSLEGQEYNEQFF
TGTGCCAGCAGCTTAGAGGGACAGGAATACAATGAGCAGTTCTTC
>TRBJ1-6|TRBV30|TRBD1|NA
CAWSVDRGSSPLHF
TGTGCCTGGAGTGTAGACAGGGGATCCTCACCCCTCCACTTT
>TRBJ1-5|TRBV19|TRBD1|NA
CASTPTGTRQPQHF
TGTGCCAGTACTCCGACAGGGACGCGTCAGCCCCAGCATTTT
>TRBJ2-3|TRBV7-2|TRBD2|NA
CASSAFPGTSGGDTQYF
TGTGCCAGCAGCGCGTTCCCCGGGACTAGCGGGGGTGATACGCAGTATTTT
>TRBJ2-1|TRBV5-1|NA|few
CASSFPRESYNEQFF
TGCGCCAGCAGCTTCCCCAGGGAGTCCTACAATGAGCAGTTCTTC
>TRBJ1-6|TRBV5-6|NA|NA
CASRTGALGSPLHF
TGTGCCAGTCGCACTGGGGCGCTGGGATCACCCCTCCACTTT
>TRBJ2-7|TRBV27|TRBD1|NA
CASSTTGQGPFYQYF
TGTGCCAGCAGTACTACGGGACAGGGACCGTTTTACCAGTACTTC
>TRBJ1-1|TRBV10-2|NA|NA
CASSPLLQGFGMNTEAFF
TGCGCCAGCAGCCCCCTTCTACAGGGATTCGGGATGAACACTGAAGCTTTCTTT
>TRBJ2-7|TRBV3-1/TRBV3-2|NA|NA
CASSHLSYEQYF
TGTGCCAGCAGCCATCTCTCCTACGAGCAGTACTTC
>TRBJ1-1|TRBV20-1|NA|NA
CSASDQEAFF
TGCAGTGCAAGCGATCAGGAAGCTTTCTTT
>TRBJ2-3|TRBV9|TRBD2|NA
CASSVVGTSGTDTQYF
TGTGCCAGCAGCGTAGTCGGGACTAGCGGCACAGATACGCAGTATTTT
>TRBJ2-1|TRBV5-6|NA|NA
CASSLLQGGHEQFF
TGTGCCAGCAGCTTACTCCAGGGAGGTCATGAGCAGTTCTTC
>TRBJ1-2|TRBV5-8|TRBD1|NA
CASSLVGRGPRYGYTF
TGTGCCAGCAGCTTGGTAGGCAGGGGGCCTCGGTATGGCTACACCTTC
>TRBJ1-5|TRBV5-6|TRBD1|NA
CASSIKGQGFGQPQHF
TGTGCCAGCAGCATAAAGGGACAGGGGTTTGGTCAGCCCCAGCATTTT
>TRBJ2-1|TRBV2|TRBD2|NA
CASSRIGSGEGINEQFF
TGTGCCAGCAGCCGCATAGGTAGCGGGGAGGGGATAAATGAGCAGTTCTTC
>TRBJ1-3|TRBV5-1|NA|once
CASRAGQSSGNTIYF
TGCGCCAGCAGAGCGGGCCAAAGCTCTGGAAACACCATATATTTT
>TRBJ2-1|TRBV7-2|TRBD1|NA
CASSSTGTGGIEQFF
TGTGCCAGCAGCTCCACCGGGACAGGGGGCATAGAGCAGTTCTTC
>TRBJ1-6|TRBV28|TRBD1|NA
CASSLLAGQGNSPLHF
TGTGCCAGCAGTCTCCTAGCGGGACAGGGGAATTCACCCCTCCACTTT
>TRBJ1-2|TRBV3-1/TRBV3-2|TRBD1|NA
CASSGTGYGSTF
TGTGCCAGCAGCGGGACAGGGTACGGGAGCACCTTC
>TRBJ2-3|TRBV5-6|NA|many
CASSFGTDTQYF
TGTGCCAGCAGTTTTGGCACAGATACGCAGTATTTT
>TRBJ2-3|TRBV4-1|TRBD2|NA
CASSSRLASTDTQYF
TGCGCCAGCAGCTCTCGACTAGCGAGCACAGATACGCAGTATTTT
>TRBJ1-5|TRBV24-1|NA|NA
CATSTDSNQPQHF
TGTGCCACATCGACAGATAGCAATCAGCCCCAGCATTTT
>TRBJ1-3|TRBV7-8|TRBD1|NA
CASSQGIGQGRGNTIYF
TGTGCCAGCAGCCAAGGGATCGGACAGGGACGAGGAAACACCATATATTTT
>TRBJ2-6|TRBV3-1/TRBV3-2|TRBD2|NA
CASSRRIDPTGGSGANVLTF
TGTGCCAGCAGCCGCAGGATTGATCCAACGGGGGGCTCTGGGGCCAACGTCCTGACTTTC
>TRBJ1-1|TRBV19|TRBD1|once
CASIGQGVGTEAFF
TGTGCCAGTATCGGACAGGGGGTCGGGACTGAAGCTTTCTTT
>TRBJ2-1|TRBV6-5|TRBD2|NA
CASRGGQTGGNEQFF
TGTGCCAGCAGGGGGGGACAAACGGGAGGGAATGAGCAGTTCTTC
>TRBJ2-1|TRBV5-1|NA|NA
CASSFSPSGSPNEQFF
TGCGCCAGCAGCTTTTCCCCCTCGGGTTCCCCCAATGAGCAGTTCTTC
>TRBJ1-5|TRBV30|NA|once
CAWSQTGAYSNQPQHF
TGTGCCTGGAGTCAGACAGGCGCTTATAGCAATCAGCCCCAGCATTTT
>TRBJ1-5|TRBV18|TRBD1|NA
CASSPGTGSNQPQHF
TGTGCCAGCTCCCCCGGGACAGGGAGCAATCAGCCCCAGCATTTT
>TRBJ1-1|TRBV5-1|NA|NA
CASSLEGGGMGAEAFF
TGCGCCAGCAGCTTGGAAGGTGGTGGGATGGGGGCTGAAGCTTTCTTT
>TRBJ2-2|TRBV29-1|NA|once
CSVRMGGPNTGELFF
TGCAGCGTCCGAATGGGGGGCCCGAACACCGGGGAGCTGTTTTTT
>TRBJ2-1|TRBV7-9|TRBD1|NA
CASSLDRAPRNEQFF
TGTGCCAGCAGCCTGGACAGGGCCCCTCGAAATGAGCAGTTCTTC
>TRBJ1-4|TRBV5-1|NA|NA
CASSLLARQTSNEKLFF
TGCGCCAGCAGCCTCCTTGCCCGACAGACGAGTAATGAAAAACTGTTTTTT
>TRBJ2-1|TRBV2|NA|once
CASSEGVAPGYNEQFF
TGTGCCAGCAGTGAAGGGGTAGCCCCCGGCTACAATGAGCAGTTCTTC
>TRBJ2-1|TRBV7-9|NA|few
CASSSVPSEQFF
TGTGCCAGCAGCTCGGTCCCGAGTGAGCAGTTCTTC